This is a list of T cell receptor beta chains from one sample in a study of T cell responses to AZD1222 COVID-19 vaccine. Sequencing was performed with immunoSEQ multiplex PCR; in TCRdb, only in-frame clones are kept and a portion is missing. The sample carries around 150,000 clones, over 75% recorded once. Sequencing was performed on peripheral blood, taken 28 days after the second AZD1222 dose. The receptors derive from an adult who received the AZD1222 COVID-19 vaccine. Each CDR3 is given with its conserved first and last residue. D genes are given only for firm matches. Expanded clones get a size class; other rows say once, few or many, or leave the size out.

clone_size | d_call | j_call | v_call | cdr3_aa | cdr3_nt
once | TRBD1 | TRBJ1-5 | TRBV15 | CATSRDRGNNQPQHF | TGTGCCACCAGCAGGGACAGGGGGAACAATCAGCCCCAGCATTTT
. | . | TRBJ2-1 | TRBV18 | CASVPSRNYNEQFF | TGTGCCAGCGTACCTAGTCGGAACTACAATGAGCAGTTCTTC
. | . | TRBJ1-1 | TRBV6-4 | CASSAFRGGNTEAFF | TGTGCCAGCAGTGCCTTTAGAGGGGGGAACACTGAAGCTTTCTTT
. | . | TRBJ2-7 | TRBV18 | CASSPSDTREQYF | TGTGCCAGCTCACCTTCGGACACTCGGGAGCAGTACTTC
. | . | TRBJ1-2 | TRBV6-5 | CASSYQQGLGYTF | TGTGCCAGCAGTTACCAGCAGGGTTTGGGCTACACCTTC
. | TRBD2 | TRBJ2-1 | TRBV30 | CAWSPGGDNEQFF | TGTGCCTGGAGCCCCGGGGGGGATAATGAGCAGTTCTTC
once | . | TRBJ1-2 | TRBV5-1 | CASSLDLGGGYGYTF | TGCGCCAGCAGCTTGGACCTTGGGGGGGGCTATGGCTACACCTTC
. | TRBD2 | TRBJ2-7 | TRBV6-2/TRBV6-3 | CASSLGLAGVYEQYF | TGTGCCAGCAGCCTCGGACTAGCTGGGGTCTACGAGCAGTACTTC
. | TRBD1 | TRBJ2-7 | TRBV30 | CAWPYLRDRGPYEQYF | TGTGCCTGGCCCTACCTCCGGGACAGGGGACCGTACGAGCAGTACTTC
. | . | TRBJ2-1 | TRBV3-1/TRBV3-2 | CASSQVSGHSYNEQFF | TGTGCCAGCAGCCAAGTATCGGGACACTCCTACAATGAGCAGTTCTTC
. | TRBD2 | TRBJ2-7 | TRBV9 | CASSVGSSGASYEQYF | TGTGCCAGCAGCGTAGGGAGTAGCGGGGCCTCCTACGAGCAGTACTTC
. | . | TRBJ1-2 | TRBV7-9 | CASSLVVYNYGYTF | TGTGCCAGCAGCTTAGTCGTATATAACTATGGCTACACCTTC
. | TRBD2 | TRBJ2-7 | TRBV2 | CATQTGTTSYEQYF | TGTGCCACTCAAACCGGGACTACGTCCTACGAGCAGTACTTC
. | . | TRBJ1-1 | TRBV6-2/TRBV6-3 | CASSYSGGPTEAFF | TGTGCCAGCAGTTACTCGGGGGGTCCCACTGAAGCTTTCTTT
. | . | TRBJ2-2 | TRBV7-9 | CASSLEGGTLFLTTGELFF | TGTGCCAGCAGCTTAGAGGGAGGAACCCTCTTTTTGACTACCGGGGAGCTGTTTTTT
. | . | TRBJ2-6 | TRBV2 | CASSQWGSSTGANVLTF | TGTGCCAGCAGTCAATGGGGTTCTAGTACCGGGGCCAACGTCCTGACTTTC
. | TRBD1 | TRBJ1-5 | TRBV6-1 | CASSEADRGLQPQHF | TGTGCCAGCAGTGAAGCGGACAGGGGGCTTCAGCCCCAGCATTTT
few | . | TRBJ2-1 | TRBV7-6 | CASSLAAGGGFEQFF | TGTGCCAGCAGCTTAGCAGCGGGTGGTGGCTTTGAGCAGTTCTTC
. | . | TRBJ1-2 | TRBV7-9 | CASSLGDYGYTF | TGTGCCAGCAGCTTAGGTGACTATGGCTACACCTTC
. | . | TRBJ2-1 | TRBV25-1 | CASSEFTQYNEQFF | TGTGCCAGCAGTGAATTCACACAGTACAATGAGCAGTTCTTC
. | . | TRBJ1-1 | TRBV27 | CASREGPGAAFF | TGTGCCAGCAGGGAGGGTCCCGGAGCGGCTTTCTTT
. | . | TRBJ2-7 | TRBV5-1 | CASSPGRSSYEQYF | TGCGCCAGCAGTCCGGGGAGATCCTCCTACGAGCAGTACTTC
once | . | TRBJ1-1 | TRBV5-5 | CASSLVQGGTEAFF | TGTGCCAGCAGCTTGGTGCAGGGAGGCACTGAAGCTTTCTTT
. | . | TRBJ1-2 | TRBV7-8 | CASSLGGVANYGYTF | TGTGCCAGCAGCTTAGGTGGGGTAGCTAACTATGGCTACACCTTC
. | . | TRBJ1-2 | TRBV5-6 | CASSLGRNYGYTF | TGTGCCAGCAGCTTGGGTCGTAACTATGGCTACACCTTC
. | TRBD1 | TRBJ2-4 | TRBV7-8 | CASSLARTGGGFDKNIQYF | TGTGCCAGCAGCTTAGCTCGGACAGGGGGCGGGTTTGACAAAAACATTCAGTACTTC
. | . | TRBJ1-4 | TRBV3-1/TRBV3-2 | CASSRGAGLNEKLFF | TGTGCCAGCAGCCGAGGGGCAGGTCTCAATGAAAAACTGTTTTTT
. | TRBD1 | TRBJ1-4 | TRBV5-4 | CASSYDRGGTNEKLFF | TGTGCCAGCAGCTATGACAGGGGAGGGACTAATGAAAAACTGTTTTTT
. | . | TRBJ2-2 | TRBV19 | CASSSTETRELFF | TGTGCCAGTAGTTCGACAGAGACGAGGGAGCTGTTTTTT
. | TRBD2 | TRBJ2-7 | TRBV6-5 | CASTDGPSGFYEQYF | TGTGCCAGCACCGATGGGCCTAGCGGGTTCTACGAGCAGTACTTC
. | . | TRBJ2-3 | TRBV3-1/TRBV3-2 | CASSQGSGPDTQYF | TGTGCCAGCAGCCAAGGGTCAGGACCAGATACGCAGTATTTT
. | . | TRBJ2-1 | TRBV7-9 | CASSSETSSYNEQFF | TGTGCCAGCAGCTCAGAGACTAGCTCCTACAATGAGCAGTTCTTC
. | TRBD2 | TRBJ2-7 | TRBV11-2 | CAGSPGLAGVFYEQYF | TGTGCCGGCAGTCCCGGACTAGCGGGAGTGTTTTACGAGCAGTACTTC
. | . | TRBJ1-1 | TRBV14 | CASSQHPTVNTEAFF | TGTGCCAGCAGCCAACACCCGACAGTGAACACTGAAGCTTTCTTT
. | . | TRBJ2-1 | TRBV12-5 | CASGLYNEQFF | TGTGCTAGTGGCCTTTACAATGAGCAGTTCTTC
. | TRBD2 | TRBJ2-7 | TRBV3-1/TRBV3-2 | CASSQGIPSGRVYEQYF | TGTGCCAGCAGCCAAGGAATCCCTAGCGGGAGGGTCTACGAGCAGTACTTC
. | . | TRBJ1-6 | TRBV5-1 | CASSLQSSNSPLHF | TGCGCCAGCAGCTTGCAGTCATCTAATTCACCCCTCCACTTT